This passage covers 9 T cell receptor beta chains from one sample sequenced in a study of OX40 agonist ivuxolimab in advanced cancers. Assay used: immunoSEQ multiplex PCR; TCRdb lists only in-frame clones, some missing. Of about 72,000 clones listed, around 89% are singletons. Source: CD4+ or CD8+ T cells sorted from blood, taken in a trial of the OX40 agonist ivuxolimab. These receptors all stem from an adult with an advanced solid tumor such as melanoma, head and neck, liver or kidney cancer.

In DNA, the CDR3 is TGTGCCAGCAGCCCCGGACAATTATCCGAGCAGTACTTC. This encodes CASSPGQLSEQYF. The rearrangement links TRBV7-3 to TRBJ2-7; possible D gene TRBD1, 5 bases. V lost 5 bases to trimming and J lost 6 bases, with 14 bases between them. Per the germline V gene, CDR1 is SGHTA and CDR2 is FQGTGA. The CDR3 length is 13 residues.

The V and J genes are TRBV18 and TRBJ2-7; the match to TRBD1 covers 8 bases. Germline V gives CDR1 KGHSH, CDR2 LQKENI. J was trimmed by 2 bases and V by 5 bases; bases with no gene match: 8. This CDR3 spans 15 amino acids. CDR3 sequence (DNA): TGTGCCAGCTCAGCGGACAGGGCCCGGGCCTACGAGCAGTACTTC. It yields the protein CASSADRARAYEQYF.

The chain combines TRBV5-1 with TRBJ2-7; a weak D match, TRBD1 (6 bases). V dropped 3 bases and J dropped 0 bases, with 19 bases sitting between them. CDR3 length: 17 residues. CDR1 is SGHRS, CDR2 YFSETQ, per germline. The CDR3 DNA reads TGCGCCAGCAGCTCGAATCAGGGGCCGCTCAGCTCCTACGAGCAGTACTTC. Its translation is CASSSNQGPLSSYEQYF. The complete variable domain, with remaining parts taken from reference TRBV5-1 and TRBJ2-7, reads KAGVTQTPRYLIKTRGQQVTLSCSPISGHRSVSWYQQTPGQGLQFLFEYFSETQRNKGNFPGRFSGRQFSNSRSEMNVSTLELGDSALYLCASSSNQGPLSSYEQYFGPGTRLTVT.

The gene calls are TRBV6-1 and TRBJ2-1; possibly TRBD2 for D (6 bases). The CDR3 has 14 amino acids. Germline lookup yields CDR1 MNHNS and CDR2 SASEGT. V was trimmed by 5 bases and J by 4 bases, leaving 12 bases between them. Written as DNA, the CDR3 is TGTGCCAGCAGTCCCTCTGGGGGGTACAATGAGCAGTTCTTC. Protein product: CASSPSGGYNEQFF.

The gene calls are TRBV18 and TRBJ2-1, with D perhaps matching TRBD1 (5 bases). Germline lookup yields CDR1 KGHSH and CDR2 LQKENI. V was clipped by 3 bases and J by 6 bases, with 6 bases between them. The CDR3 sequence is 12 residues long. CDR3 region: CASSPDSNEQFF. The CDR3 coding sequence is TGTGCCAGCTCACCCGACAGCAATGAGCAGTTCTTC.

V is TRBV19 and J is TRBJ2-7, with TRBD1 matching 9 bases. The CDR3 totals 12 residues. The germline CDR1 and CDR2 sequences are LNHDA and SQIVND (reference sequence). V shed 6 bases and J 6 bases; nucleotides not matched to a gene: 3. CDR3: CASRETGGEQYF. The CDR3 nucleotides are TGTGCCAGTAGGGAGACAGGGGGCGAGCAGTACTTC. Together with reference TRBV19 and TRBJ2-7, the CDR3 gives the full variable domain: DGGITQSPKYLFRKEGQNVTLSCEQNLNHDAMYWYRQDPGQGLRLIYYSQIVNDFQKGDIAEGYSVSREKKESFPLTVTSAQKNPTAFYLCASRETGGEQYFGPGTRLTVT.

The chain employs TRBV7-6 and TRBJ2-3, with TRBD2 identical over 7 bases. Germline trimming cut 3 bases from V and 1 base from J; bases unmatched to any gene: 4. Germline V gene data show CDR1 as SGHVS and CDR2 as FNYEAQ. The CDR3 has 15 amino acids. This CDR3 is CASSFDTSGTDTQYF. In DNA form, the CDR3 reads TGTGCCAGCAGCTTTGACACTAGCGGCACAGATACGCAGTATTTT.

The chain is built from TRBV4-2 and TRBJ2-6; TRBD1 aligns across 8 bases. Trimming removed 0 bases from V and 4 bases from J; junction bases left unmatched: 11. The CDR3 totals 19 residues. Germline V gives CDR1 LGHNA, CDR2 YNFKEQ. CDR3 nucleotides: TGTGCCAGCAGCCAAGATGCAGGGGGCGCCGTCAGAGGGGCCAACGTCCTGACTTTC. Protein: CASSQDAGGAVRGANVLTF.

The V and J genes are TRBV18 and TRBJ2-2, with 7 bases fitting TRBD1. Unmatched junction bases numbered 4, after V lost 2 bases and J lost 1 base. CDR3 size: 16 residues. CDR1 is KGHSH and CDR2 is LQKENI in the germline V gene. The CDR3 sequence: CASSPFGTENTGELFF. The CDR3, as DNA: TGTGCCAGCTCACCATTCGGGACAGAGAACACCGGGGAGCTGTTTTTT.